These 14 T cell receptor beta chains were sequenced from one sample in a study of vaccination effects on CD4 cells after COVID-19. This table comes from immunoSEQ multiplex PCR, and its TCRdb copy is limited to in-frame clones, with some not included. The table shows about 41,000 clones, with more than 60% occurring only once. What these receptors recognize is not known. Using viral peptide pools, the ViraFEST assay grew out antigen-specific CD4+ T cells prior to sequencing. The culture ran for 10 to 11 days, and then CD4+ T cells were isolated. Nucleocapsid antibodies were negative in the vaccine recipients, who had never had SARS-CoV-2 infection. This material consisted of CD4+ T cells from PBMCs cultured with HCoV-OC43 spike peptides, taken before COVID-19 vaccination. Indicated subset: HCoV-OC43 spike overlapping peptide pool stimulation. The receptors derive from a human donor who received a COVID-19 vaccine.

This chain uses TRBV6-6 with TRBJ1-1; D is unresolved. The length of the CDR3 is 13 residues. The ends were cut back, 5 bases at V and 4 bases at J, with 11 bases in the middle. Germline V CDR1 and CDR2: MNHNY, SVGAGI (reference sequence). CDR3 nucleotide sequence: TGTGCCAGCAGTCCCCGTGGGGTCACTGAAGCTTTCTTT. It encodes CASSPRGVTEAFF.

As DNA, the CDR3 is TGTGCCAGCAGCCAACCTACAGGGGACGAGACCCAGTACTTC. Its protein product is CASSQPTGDETQYF. V usage is TRBV5-5 and J usage is TRBJ2-5, with 7 bases that match TRBD1. The CDR3 contains 14 residues. Germline V CDR1 and CDR2: SGHKS, YYEKEE (reference sequence). The V and J ends lost 4 bases and 5 bases, in that order; junction bases with no gene match: 8.

This clone turned up a few times. V gene TRBV28 combines with J gene TRBJ1-1, with unresolved D. The CDR3 consists of 11 residues. Germline loops: CDR1 MDHEN, CDR2 SYDVKM. With 3 bases removed from V and 4 bases from J, the gap between germline ends came to 3 bases. CDR3 nucleotides: TGTGCCAGCAGTTTGGGCACTGAAGCTTTCTTT. It yields the protein CASSLGTEAFF.

The chain links TRBV28 to TRBJ2-7; D remains unclear. CDR1 is MDHEN, CDR2 SYDVKM, per germline. Trimming removed 6 bases from V and 1 base from J, with 13 bases in between. The CDR3 spans 14 residues. CDR3 region: CASSSLIRSYEQYF. For the CDR3, the DNA is TGTGCCAGCAGCTCCCTCATTAGGTCCTACGAGCAGTACTTC.

The chain couples TRBV11-1 to TRBJ2-1; D not certain. The germline gives CDR1 SGHAT, CDR2 FQDESV (reference sequence). The CDR3 is 15 amino acids. The V end lost 5 bases, the J end lost 0 bases, and 11 bases lay between the germline ends. The CDR3 nucleotides are TGTGCCAGCAGCCCGGGCCGAAGCTCCTACAATGAGCAGTTCTTC. This translates into CASSPGRSSYNEQFF.

This clone was observed once. J is TRBJ1-2 and V is TRBV10-3, with a possible D match to TRBD1 (5 bases). The CDR3 runs to 15 residues. Trimming shortened V by 0 bases and J by 8 bases, and 16 bases separated the two germline ends. Germline CDR1 ENHRY, CDR2 SYGVKD. The CDR3 spells CAISESPDGTGGYTF. CDR3 sequence (DNA): TGTGCCATCAGTGAGTCCCCGGACGGGACTGGGGGCTACACCTTC.

The chain uses TRBV30 and TRBJ2-3; 10 bases agree with TRBD2. V dropped 5 bases and J dropped 6; count of bases not matched to a gene: 8. The CDR3 spans 14 residues. Germline CDR1 GTSNPN, CDR2 SVGIG (reference sequence). CDR3 coding DNA: TGTGCCTGGGCGGGGCTAGCGGGGGTTGATACGCAGTATTTT. Amino acid sequence: CAWAGLAGVDTQYF.

This sequence joins TRBV6-2 or TRBV6-3 and TRBJ1-1; TRBD1 matches 12 bases. CDR1 MNHEY and CDR2 SVGEGT come from the germline V gene. This CDR3 region has 14 residues. Germline trimming cut 2 bases from V and 6 bases from J; bases unmatched to any gene: 1. Written as DNA, the CDR3 is TGTGCCAGCAGTTACGGGACAGGGGGCCCTGAAGCTTTCTTT. Translating gives CASSYGTGGPEAFF.

J is TRBJ1-5 and V is TRBV28; no reliable D call. The CDR3 contains 16 residues. V dropped 10 bases and J dropped 2 bases, with 21 bases sitting between them. CDR1 MDHEN and CDR2 SYDVKM come from the germline V gene. CDR3 sequence reads: CATNYPLGNRNQPQHF. The CDR3 region has the DNA TGTGCCACCAACTACCCCCTCGGGAACCGCAATCAGCCCCAGCATTTT.

This chain uses TRBV2 with TRBJ1-5; a weak D match, TRBD1 (6 bases). The V gene's germline CDR1 is SNHLY and CDR2 FYNNEI. CDR3 length: 13 residues. Between the trimmed V and J ends, which lost 3 bases and 7 bases, there was a span of 10 bases. CDR3 sequence: CASSDWGTQPQHF. CDR3 DNA sequence: TGTGCCAGCAGTGATTGGGGGACACAGCCCCAGCATTTT.

The chain recombines TRBV2 with TRBJ2-1, with 7 bases identical to TRBD2. CDR1 SNHLY and CDR2 FYNNEI come from the germline V gene. This CDR3 contains 12 residues. J lost 6 bases, V lost 7 bases, and 3 bases had no gene match. CDR3 in amino acids: CASTASGNEQFF. The CDR3 DNA sequence: TGTGCCAGCACGGCTAGCGGCAATGAGCAGTTCTTC.

This clone has only a few counts. The chain recombines TRBV5-1 with TRBJ1-1; weak D call: TRBD1 (6 bases). This CDR3 has 14 residues. The germline V gene encodes CDR1 SGHRS and CDR2 YFSETQ. Trimming took off 0 bases at V and 5 bases at J, with 11 bases between the two ends. Here the CDR3 DNA reads TGCGCCAGCAGCTTGGAAAGGGGGGGGACTGAAGCTTTCTTT. Its protein product is CASSLERGGTEAFF.

This clone was seen once. This chain connects TRBV10-3 to TRBJ1-2; no clear D. Germline CDR1 ENHRY, CDR2 SYGVKD. The V end lost 7 bases, the J end lost 0 bases, and 9 bases lay between the germline ends. The CDR3 covers 13 residues. The CDR3 loop reads CAITTGPNYGYTF. The CDR3 nucleotides read TGTGCCATCACCACCGGGCCTAACTATGGCTACACCTTC.

The gene calls are TRBV7-9 and TRBJ1-1, with 7 positions matching TRBD1. The CDR3 consists of 13 residues. V dropped 5 bases and J dropped 7; count of bases not matched to a gene: 7. In germline, CDR1 is SEHNR, CDR2 FQNEAQ (reference sequence). Here the CDR3 DNA reads TGTGCCAGCAGCCTCGGGACAGTCTATGAAGCTTTCTTT. It yields the protein CASSLGTVYEAFF.